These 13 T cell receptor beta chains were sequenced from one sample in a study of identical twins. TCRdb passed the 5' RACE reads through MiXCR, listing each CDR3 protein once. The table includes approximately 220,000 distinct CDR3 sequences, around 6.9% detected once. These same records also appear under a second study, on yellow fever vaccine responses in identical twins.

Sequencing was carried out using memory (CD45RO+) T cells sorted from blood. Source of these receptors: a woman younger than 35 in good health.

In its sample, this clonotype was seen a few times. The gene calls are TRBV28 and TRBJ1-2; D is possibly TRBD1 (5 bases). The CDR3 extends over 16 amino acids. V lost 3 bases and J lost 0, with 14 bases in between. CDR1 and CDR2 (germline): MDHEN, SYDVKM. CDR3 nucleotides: TGTGCCAGCAGTTTTTCAAATCAGGGTCCTAACTATGGCTACACCTTC. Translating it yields CASSFSNQGPNYGYTF.

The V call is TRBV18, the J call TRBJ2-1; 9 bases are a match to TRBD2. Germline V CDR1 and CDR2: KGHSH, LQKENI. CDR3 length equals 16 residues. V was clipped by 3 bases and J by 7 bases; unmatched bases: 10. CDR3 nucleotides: TGTGCCAGCTCACCCTACCTAGCGGGACTTTGGAATGAGCAGTTCTTC. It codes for CASSPYLAGLWNEQFF.

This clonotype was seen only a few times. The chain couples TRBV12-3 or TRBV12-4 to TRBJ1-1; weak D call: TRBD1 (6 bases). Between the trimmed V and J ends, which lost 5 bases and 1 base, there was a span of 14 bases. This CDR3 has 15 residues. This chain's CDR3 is CASSLIQGGNTEAFF. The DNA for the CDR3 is TGTGCCAGCAGTCTAATACAGGGTGGGAACACTGAAGCTTTCTTT.

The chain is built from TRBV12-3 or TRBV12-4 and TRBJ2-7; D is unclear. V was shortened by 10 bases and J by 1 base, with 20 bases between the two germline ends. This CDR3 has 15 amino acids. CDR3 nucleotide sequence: TGTGCCATCAGCAGTTTCAGGAGTACATCCTACGAGCAGTACTTC. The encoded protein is CAISSFRSTSYEQYF.

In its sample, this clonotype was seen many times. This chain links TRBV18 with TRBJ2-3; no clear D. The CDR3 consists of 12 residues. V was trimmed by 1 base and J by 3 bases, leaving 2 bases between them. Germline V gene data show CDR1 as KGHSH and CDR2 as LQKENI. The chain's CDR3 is CASSPQTDTQYF. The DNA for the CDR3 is TGTGCCAGCTCACCACAGACAGATACGCAGTATTTT.

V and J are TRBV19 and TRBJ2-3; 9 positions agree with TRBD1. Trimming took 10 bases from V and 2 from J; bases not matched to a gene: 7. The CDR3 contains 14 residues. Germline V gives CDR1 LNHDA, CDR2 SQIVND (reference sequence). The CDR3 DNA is TGTGCCACCCTGGACAGGGGATTCACAGATACGCAGTATTTT. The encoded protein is CATLDRGFTDTQYF.

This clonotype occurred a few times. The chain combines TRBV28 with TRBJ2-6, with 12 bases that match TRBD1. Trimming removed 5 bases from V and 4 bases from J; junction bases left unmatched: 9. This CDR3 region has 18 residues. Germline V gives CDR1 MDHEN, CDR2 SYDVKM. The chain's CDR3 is CASSQRGQGALGANVLTF. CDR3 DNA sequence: TGTGCCAGCAGTCAACGGGGACAGGGGGCGTTAGGGGCCAACGTCCTGACTTTC.

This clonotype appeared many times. The CDR3, as DNA: TGTGCCAGCAGCCGGGCCACAGCCTACGAGCAGTACTTC. Residues: CASSRATAYEQYF. The V gene is TRBV3-1, the J gene TRBJ2-7; D is unresolved. The CDR3 loop spans 13 amino acids. CDR1 is LGHDT, CDR2 YNNKEL, per germline (reference sequence). V was shortened by 4 bases and J by 2 bases, with 9 bases between the two germline ends.

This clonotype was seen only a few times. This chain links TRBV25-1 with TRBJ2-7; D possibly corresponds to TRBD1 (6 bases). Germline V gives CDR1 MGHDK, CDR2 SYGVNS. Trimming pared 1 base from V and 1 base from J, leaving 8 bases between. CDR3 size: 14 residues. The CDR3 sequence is CASSELTGSYEQYF. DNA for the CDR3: TGTGCCAGCAGTGAATTAACAGGGTCCTACGAGCAGTACTTC.

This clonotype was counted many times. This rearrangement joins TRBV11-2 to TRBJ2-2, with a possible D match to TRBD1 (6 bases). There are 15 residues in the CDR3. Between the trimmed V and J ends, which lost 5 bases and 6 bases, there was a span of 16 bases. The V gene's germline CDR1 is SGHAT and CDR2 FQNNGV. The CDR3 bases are TGTGCCAGCAGCCCTCGGACAGCGCTTCCCGGGGAGCTGTTTTTT. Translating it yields CASSPRTALPGELFF.

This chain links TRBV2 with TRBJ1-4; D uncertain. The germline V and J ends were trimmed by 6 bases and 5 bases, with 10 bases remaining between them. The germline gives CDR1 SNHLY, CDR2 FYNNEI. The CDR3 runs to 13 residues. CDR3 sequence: CASSGPRNEKLFF. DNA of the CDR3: TGTGCCAGCAGCGGCCCTAGAAATGAAAAACTGTTTTTT.

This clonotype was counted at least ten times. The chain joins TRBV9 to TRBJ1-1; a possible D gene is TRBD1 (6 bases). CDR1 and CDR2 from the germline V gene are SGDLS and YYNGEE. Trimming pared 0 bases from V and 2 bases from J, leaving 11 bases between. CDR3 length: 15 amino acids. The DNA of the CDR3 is TGTGCCAGCAGCGTAGGTCTGGGGGCAAACACTGAAGCTTTCTTT. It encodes CASSVGLGANTEAFF.

The CDR3 sequence: CASTPLGNEQFF. As DNA, the CDR3 is TGTGCCAGCACCCCGCTTGGGAATGAGCAGTTCTTC. The V gene is TRBV6-6, the J gene TRBJ2-1; D call uncertain. V was cut by 7 bases and J by 7 bases, with 11 bases left in between. Germline V gene lookup returns CDR1 MNHNY and CDR2 SVGAGI (reference sequence). This CDR3 has 12 residues.